These 32 T cell receptor beta chains were sequenced from one sample in a study of T cell repertoires in cytomegalovirus infection (dated by TCRdb to between 2018 and 2020). The treatment or condition label here, explained by the study, means: in vitro stimulation with specific CMV peptide epitopes to enrich CMV-specific T cells. Reads for this sample came from an Illumina HiSeq 1500. TCRdb reprocessed the public reads (quality trimming at Q25 with fastp, clone calling with MiXCR) and kept in-frame beta chains. Duplicate CDR3 protein sequences are folded into a single record with the most common DNA and genes. For this sample there are around 540,000 distinct CDR3 sequences; about 33% appear just once. The top ten constitute about a sixth of the sample. These receptors have no known antigen. The sample consisted of cultured PBMCs, taken from culture after CMV antigen stimulation. Receptor source: a human donor in good health (CMV status not recorded). Some clones in this sample may be carry-over from other donors' samples.

The rearrangement uses TRBV19 and TRBJ1-3; 9 bases fit TRBD1. Germline V gene data show CDR1 as LNHDA and CDR2 as SQIVND (reference sequence). The CDR3 is made up of 15 amino acids. The J segment lost 0 bases and the V segment lost 6 bases, leaving 3 bases of the junction unmatched. In nucleotides, the CDR3 is TGTGCCAGTAGACCGGGACAGGGCTCTGGAAACACCATATATTTT. Protein sequence: CASRPGQGSGNTIYF.

V usage is TRBV6-1 and J usage is TRBJ2-1, with unresolved D. Germline assignment: CDR1 MNHNS and CDR2 SASEGT. The CDR3 has 13 amino acids. V lost 2 bases and J 9 bases, leaving 11 bases between the germline ends. The CDR3 protein is CASSENSIVEQFF. In nucleotides, the CDR3 is TGTGCCAGCAGTGAAAATAGTATCGTTGAGCAGTTCTTC.

The chain links TRBV20-1 to TRBJ2-6; D might be TRBD2 (5 bases). Trimming pared 6 bases from V and 2 bases from J, leaving 14 bases between. CDR1 and CDR2 from the germline V gene are DFQATT and SNEGSKA (reference sequence). The CDR3 length is 15 residues. The CDR3 reads CSALKAGTGANVLTF. CDR3 bases: TGCAGTGCCCTCAAGGCGGGCACTGGGGCCAACGTCCTGACTTTC.

The V and J genes are TRBV6-1 and TRBJ2-1, with TRBD2 matching 9 bases. J was trimmed by 5 bases and V by 4 bases; bases with no gene match: 6. Germline V gene lookup returns CDR1 MNHNS and CDR2 SASEGT. The CDR3 sequence is 15 residues long. The CDR3 DNA follows: TGTGCCAGCAGTGGTAGCGGGAGCCTCCACAATGAGCAGTTCTTC. Translating gives CASSGSGSLHNEQFF.

This clonotype was counted a few times. The J gene is TRBJ1-3, the V gene TRBV7-2; D is unresolved. Per the germline V gene, CDR1 is SGHTA and CDR2 is FQGNSA. This CDR3 comprises 15 residues. Trimming stripped 1 base from V and 4 bases from J, with 11 bases between. CDR3 in DNA: TGTGCCAGCAGCTTAGAAGCGGTGGTAGGAAACACCATATATTTT. Translation: CASSLEAVVGNTIYF.

The chain recombines TRBV28 with TRBJ1-1, with D possibly TRBD1 on 5 matching bases. V lost 3 bases, J lost 11 bases, and 13 bases lay in between. Germline V gives CDR1 MDHEN, CDR2 SYDVKM. CDR3 length equals 12 residues. The CDR3 sequence is CASSFQGARAFF. In DNA form, the CDR3 reads TGTGCCAGCAGTTTCCAGGGCGCGAGGGCTTTCTTT.

The rearrangement uses TRBV7-2 and TRBJ2-1; 9 bases are a match to TRBD2. The CDR3 covers 16 residues. Germline CDR1 SGHTA, CDR2 FQGNSA. With 7 bases clipped from V and 9 bases from J, the junction kept 16 bases outside the gene matches. The CDR3 sequence: CASTPFGGRAATEQFF. Here the CDR3 DNA reads TGTGCCAGCACCCCGTTCGGCGGGAGGGCCGCGACTGAGCAGTTCTTC.

The rearrangement uses TRBV20-1 and TRBJ2-6, with a possible D match to TRBD2 (6 bases). The V and J ends lost 0 bases and 0 bases respectively, with 12 bases between them. Germline V gives CDR1 DFQATT, CDR2 SNEGSKA (reference sequence). This CDR3 is 17 amino acids long. The CDR3 is CSARDERVGSGANVLTF. As DNA, the CDR3 is TGCAGTGCTAGAGATGAGCGGGTGGGCTCTGGGGCCAACGTCCTGACTTTC.

This clonotype turned up a few times. The CDR3 DNA reads as TGTGCCAGCAGTTGGGCGGCCCCTGCTAACTATGGCTACACCTTC. Translation gives CASSWAAPANYGYTF. V gene TRBV12-3 or TRBV12-4 combines with J gene TRBJ1-2; D remains ambiguous. V gave up 4 bases and J gave up 0 bases, with 12 bases separating them. The CDR3 consists of 15 residues.

This clonotype was observed a handful of times. V is TRBV7-2 and J is TRBJ2-5, with D tentatively TRBD2 (5 bases). This CDR3 has 15 residues. CDR1 is SGHTA, CDR2 FQGNSA, per germline. V was pared by 4 bases and J by 0 bases, with 12 bases between. The CDR3 reads CASSSDSFYQETQYF. The CDR3 DNA follows: TGTGCCAGCAGCTCGGACTCCTTTTACCAAGAGACCCAGTACTTC.

This clonotype was counted between two and nine times. J is TRBJ1-2 and V is TRBV10-3; a weak D match, TRBD1 (5 bases). V was clipped by 5 bases and J by 7 bases, with 20 bases between them. Germline V CDR1 and CDR2: ENHRY, SYGVKD. The CDR3 loop spans 15 amino acids. CDR3: CAISPREGRSSGYTF. In DNA, the CDR3 is TGTGCCATCAGTCCTCGGGAGGGGAGGTCTTCTGGCTACACCTTC.

The J gene is TRBJ1-5, the V gene TRBV12-3 or TRBV12-4; D gene ambiguous. This CDR3 contains 12 residues. V lost 6 bases, J lost 5 bases, and 8 bases lay in between. CDR3: CASRQSDQPQHF. The CDR3 nucleotides are TGTGCCAGCAGACAGAGTGATCAGCCCCAGCATTTT.

This chain connects TRBV12-3 or TRBV12-4 to TRBJ2-5; perhaps TRBD2 as D (7 bases). CDR3 length: 14 amino acids. Trimming took 2 bases from V and 1 from J, leaving 8 bases between them. This CDR3 is CASSLRGGQETQYF. The CDR3 nucleotides are TGTGCCAGCAGTTTAAGGGGGGGCCAAGAGACCCAGTACTTC.

This clonotype was detected a few times. The chain is built from TRBV11-2 and TRBJ2-1; D remains ambiguous. The CDR3 is 11 amino acids. In germline, CDR1 is SGHAT, CDR2 FQNNGV. V lost 5 bases and J 8 bases, leaving 7 bases between the germline ends. The CDR3 sequence is CASSVPHEQFF. The CDR3 bases are TGTGCCAGCAGCGTTCCTCATGAGCAGTTCTTC.

This clonotype was found many times. This CDR3 is CASSLGDPLITGELFF. The CDR3 DNA reads TGTGCCAGCAGCTTAGGAGATCCCTTAATCACCGGGGAGCTGTTTTTT. The chain has TRBV7-2 and TRBJ2-2; D gene unclear. V lost 1 base and J 4 bases, leaving 13 bases between the germline ends. From germline, CDR1 is SGHTA and CDR2 FQGNSA. This CDR3 spans 16 amino acids.

This clonotype has at least ten counts. The chain links TRBV7-8 to TRBJ2-4; D assignment may be TRBD1 or TRBD2 (5 bases each). Germline CDR1 reads SGHVS; CDR2 reads FQNEAQ. This CDR3 has 15 residues. V dropped 7 bases and J dropped 9 bases, with 22 bases sitting between them. The chain's CDR3 is CASNQEGRALGIQYF. In nucleotides, the CDR3 is TGTGCCAGCAACCAAGAGGGGCGGGCTCTAGGCATTCAGTACTTC.

This clonotype was counted only a few times. The chain employs TRBV4-2 and TRBJ2-3, with a possible D match to TRBD2 (6 bases). Per the germline V gene, CDR1 is LGHNA and CDR2 is YNFKEQ. The CDR3 runs to 13 residues. Trimming removed 4 bases at V and 7 bases at J, with 12 bases between. The CDR3 is CASSRGKENTQYF. CDR3 nucleotide sequence: TGTGCCAGCAGCCGCGGGAAGGAAAATACGCAGTATTTT.

This clonotype was found a few times. The chain links TRBV19 to TRBJ2-1; 11 positions match TRBD2. Germline lookup yields CDR1 LNHDA and CDR2 SQIVND (reference sequence). The V segment lost 5 bases and the J segment 16 bases; nucleotides outside the gene matches: 4. The CDR3 totals 11 residues. CDR3 coding DNA: TGTGCCAGTAGTCTTAGCGGGAGGGGTTTCTTC. This gives the protein CASSLSGRGFF.

This chain connects TRBV4-1 to TRBJ1-1; D gene unclear. The CDR3 contains 17 residues. The V gene's germline CDR1 is MGHRA and CDR2 YSYEKL. V was cut by 0 bases and J by 0 bases, with 14 bases left in between. Here the CDR3 reads CASSQDAGLRVNTEAFF. CDR3 DNA: TGCGCCAGCAGCCAAGATGCGGGCCTTAGAGTGAACACTGAAGCTTTCTTT.

This clonotype was found a few times. V and J are TRBV5-4 and TRBJ2-3; D not resolved. V lost 4 bases, J lost 6 bases, and 18 bases lay in between. The CDR3 contains 15 residues. Germline CDR1 SGHNT, CDR2 YYREEE (reference sequence). The CDR3 coding sequence is TGTGCCAGCAGCACCCACCCCTGGTACGTGGATACGCAGTATTTT. Protein: CASSTHPWYVDTQYF.

Only a few counts were recorded for this clonotype. This chain uses TRBV7-9 with TRBJ2-3; no reliable D call. V lost 10 bases and J lost 8, with 7 bases in between. Germline values: CDR1 SEHNR, CDR2 FQNEAQ (reference sequence). The CDR3 consists of 9 residues. CDR3 nucleotide sequence: TGTGCCACCACGATTACGCAGTATTTT. The encoded protein is CATTITQYF.

In this sample, this clonotype turned up a few times. The V call is TRBV7-2, the J call TRBJ2-1; 11 nucleotides align to TRBD2. Germline V CDR1 and CDR2: SGHTA, FQGNSA. V was pared by 5 bases and J by 5 bases, with 8 bases of the junction left unmatched. This CDR3 is built from 16 residues. The CDR3 DNA follows: TGTGCCAGCAGCGGGACTCTAGCGGGAGGAAACAATGAGCAGTTCTTC. This translates into CASSGTLAGGNNEQFF.

The rearrangement uses TRBV27 and TRBJ2-7; D might be TRBD1 or TRBD2, each matching 6 bases. The CDR3 runs to 13 residues. Germline CDR1 and CDR2: MNHEY and SMNVEV (reference sequence). V lost 5 bases, J lost 4 bases, and 12 bases lay in between. The CDR3 loop is CASSDQGRYEQYF. DNA of the CDR3: TGTGCCAGCAGTGATCAGGGGAGGTACGAGCAGTACTTC.

This clonotype has a handful of counts. The chain carries TRBV7-9 and TRBJ2-5, with 7 bases identical to TRBD2. This CDR3 comprises 16 residues. V dropped 3 bases and J dropped 4; count of bases not matched to a gene: 11. CDR1 and CDR2 from the germline V gene are SEHNR and FQNEAQ (reference sequence). This CDR3 reads CASSFSPRGRRETQYF. CDR3 DNA: TGTGCCAGCAGCTTTTCCCCCCGCGGGAGACGAGAGACCCAGTACTTC.

This clonotype was observed once. One junction end does not reproduce the germline sequence, and a read error may be involved. The chain combines TRBV6-1 with TRBJ1-2; 9 nucleotides align to TRBD1. The CDR3 has 15 amino acids. Germline V gives CDR1 MNHNS, CDR2 SASEGT. As DNA, the CDR3 is TGTGCCAGCAGCGAATGGACAGGGGCTGCCTATGGCTACGCCTTC. This gives the protein CASSEWTGAAYGYAF.

This chain links TRBV7-4 with TRBJ1-5; possible D gene TRBD1, 5 bases. Per the germline V gene, CDR1 is SGHVT and CDR2 is SQSDAQ. CDR3 length: 16 residues. V lost 5 bases, J lost 0 bases, and 14 bases lay in between. The CDR3 spells CASSQWGDYSNQPQHF. The DNA of the CDR3 is TGTGCCAGCAGCCAGTGGGGGGACTATAGCAATCAGCCCCAGCATTTT.

The chain carries TRBV10-3 and TRBJ2-7; 16 bases fit TRBD2. V trimming: 4 bases; J trimming: 2 bases; junction bases outside the gene matches: 5. From germline, CDR1 is ENHRY and CDR2 SYGVKD. The CDR3 consists of 17 residues. CDR3: CAISGRGTSGRAYEQYF. The CDR3 DNA reads TGTGCCATCAGTGGCCGAGGGACTAGCGGGAGGGCCTACGAGCAGTACTTC.

This clonotype was counted once. This CDR3 is CASSLAGTYTGELFF. In DNA form, the CDR3 reads TGTGCCAGCAGCTTGGCAGGGACCTACACCGGGGAGCTGTTTTTT. The rearrangement uses TRBV5-4 and TRBJ2-2; D possibly uses TRBD1 or TRBD2 (5 bases each). V was shortened by 0 bases and J by 3 bases, with 9 bases between the two germline ends. This CDR3 contains 15 residues. Germline CDR1 SGHNT, CDR2 YYREEE (reference sequence).

This chain links TRBV7-2 with TRBJ1-6, with TRBD1 matching 12 bases. Germline V gives CDR1 SGHTA, CDR2 FQGNSA. This CDR3 contains 18 residues. V trimming: 5 bases; J trimming: 6 bases; junction bases outside the gene matches: 11. The CDR3 DNA sequence: TGTGCCAGCAGCCCTCGGGACAGGGGGCGTTTTAGTAATTCACCCCTCCACTTT. Translation gives CASSPRDRGRFSNSPLHF.

This clonotype was observed many times. The chain recombines TRBV7-8 with TRBJ2-7; D possibly corresponds to TRBD2 (6 bases). V was pared by 3 bases and J by 3 bases, with 12 bases between. The germline CDR1 and CDR2 sequences are SGHVS and FQNEAQ. The CDR3 sequence is 14 residues long. CDR3 region: CASSFGGTYYEQYV. The CDR3 DNA is TGTGCCAGCAGCTTTGGCGGGACTTACTACGAGCAGTACGTC.

In this sample, this clonotype turned up a few times. This rearrangement joins TRBV7-3 to TRBJ2-6, with D possibly TRBD1 on 5 matching bases. Germline CDR1 and CDR2: SGHTA and FQGTGA. Trimming removed 5 bases from V and 0 bases from J, with 14 bases in between. The CDR3 is 17 amino acids. CDR3 loop: CASSPQGRYSGANVLTF. CDR3 nucleotides: TGTGCCAGCAGCCCCCAGGGCAGGTACTCTGGGGCCAACGTCCTGACTTTC.

The chain couples TRBV7-2 to TRBJ1-5; 12 bases agree with TRBD1. The ends lost 2 bases at V and 3 bases at J; junction bases unmatched: 8. This CDR3 region has 18 residues. Germline CDR1 reads SGHTA; CDR2 reads FQGNSA. CDR3 sequence: CASSLFRGTGGLNQPQHF. CDR3 coding DNA: TGTGCCAGCAGCTTATTTCGGGGGACAGGGGGCCTCAATCAGCCCCAGCATTTT.